This T cell receptor (beta chain) was sequenced during a study of shared clonotypes between healthy human individuals. General study results and limits: Generally, estimated richness proved larger in naive subsets than it did in memory subsets.

Comments on this clone: What it binds is not known.

The naive CD8 subset, CD45RO-negative cells positively selected for CCR7, excluded terminally differentiated effector memory CD45RA+ cells. Adult donors, all healthy and HIV-negative, had no recent acute infections or vaccinations. CDR3 length: 15 amino acids. With 4 bases removed from V and 1 base from J, the gap between germline ends came to 13 bases. CDR1 and CDR2 (germline): SNHLY, FYNNEI. Sorted-subset replicate PCR reactions contained roughly 200 ng DNA, corresponding to around 30,000 T cell genomes. Repertoires were generated with immunoSEQ multiplex PCR, while TCRdb's copy carries only in-frame clones and drops some. The sample consists of roughly 2 million clones, over 85% of them appearing once.

The sample consisted of naive CD8+ T cells sorted from blood. The V call is TRBV2, the J call TRBJ1-2, with D possibly being TRBD1 (5 bases). This sequence was found in a man aged 18 to 35 in good health. The CDR3: CASSGDGLLNYGYTF. Written as DNA, the CDR3 is TGTGCCAGCAGTGGGGACGGCCTTCTTAACTATGGCTACACCTTC.